The clone carrying this TCR beta chain was counted between two and nine times. The antigen is unknown. The entry originates in a study of OX40 agonist ivuxolimab in advanced cancers. Study-wide findings and caveats: Certain nonresponding patients likewise had low normalized T-cell clonal expansion.

Measured with immunoSEQ multiplex PCR; TCRdb has only the in-frame clones, and not every one. The data contain just over 70,000 clones, roughly 84% of them seen just once; the ten biggest clones take up roughly 0.8%. Trimming removed 2 bases at V and 4 bases at J, with 6 bases between. This CDR3 has 12 residues. Per the germline V gene, CDR1 is KGHSH and CDR2 is LQKENI. The sequencing used CD4+ or CD8+ T cells sorted from blood, collected in a trial of the OX40 agonist ivuxolimab. This chain links TRBV18 with TRBJ2-7; a weak D match, TRBD1 (6 bases). This TCR was sampled from an adult with an advanced solid tumor such as melanoma, head and neck, liver or kidney cancer. DNA for the CDR3: TGTGCCAGCTCACCAGGACAGTACGAGCAGTACTTC. Its protein product is CASSPGQYEQYF. Looking up the rest from reference TRBV18 and TRBJ2-7 gives the full variable domain: NAGVMQNPRHLVRRRGQEARLRCSPMKGHSHVYWYRQLPEEGLKFMVYLQKENIIDESGMPKERFSAEFPKEGPSILRIQQVVRGDSAAYFCASSPGQYEQYFGPGTRLTVT.